These T cell receptor beta chains were read from a single sample in a study of brain T cells in children with intractable seizures. Generated by immunoSEQ multiplex PCR, the TCRdb table keeps only in-frame clones and is missing some. This sample carries tens of thousands of clones, approximately 94% of them seen once, and the ten largest clones take over 1.5%. The source was peripheral blood, collected at surgery. The receptors stem from a boy under two years old with tuberous sclerosis and intractable seizures. Each CDR3 is given with its conserved first and last residue. Each record gives: clone size, D gene, V gene, J gene, CDR3 protein, CDR3 DNA. D genes are given only for firm matches. A row's size may be missing; if present it is once, few, many or a size class.

clone size: -
D gene: -
V gene: TRBV5-1
J gene: TRBJ2-2
CDR3 protein: CASSLALPGPGELFF
CDR3 DNA: TGCGCCAGCAGCTTAGCCCTCCCGGGTCCCGGGGAGCTGTTTTTT

clone size: -
D gene: -
V gene: TRBV25-1
J gene: TRBJ2-2
CDR3 protein: CASSPENTGELFF
CDR3 DNA: TGTGCCAGCAGTCCAGAGAACACCGGGGAGCTGTTTTTT

clone size: -
D gene: -
V gene: TRBV12-3/TRBV12-4
J gene: TRBJ2-7
CDR3 protein: CASSLDSSGHQYF
CDR3 DNA: TGTGCCAGCAGTTTGGATTCCAGCGGTCATCAGTACTTC

clone size: -
D gene: TRBD2
V gene: TRBV5-4
J gene: TRBJ2-3
CDR3 protein: CASSLGGEGLLSDTQYF
CDR3 DNA: TGTGCCAGCAGCCTGGGGGGGGAGGGCCTTTTGTCAGATACGCAGTATTTT

clone size: -
D gene: -
V gene: TRBV11-2
J gene: TRBJ1-1
CDR3 protein: CASSLTGRLTEAFF
CDR3 DNA: TGTGCCAGCAGCTTAACGGGACGTCTCACTGAAGCTTTCTTT

clone size: -
D gene: -
V gene: TRBV3-1/TRBV3-2
J gene: TRBJ1-1
CDR3 protein: CASSQGWGRGFEAFF
CDR3 DNA: TGTGCCAGCAGCCAAGGGTGGGGCCGAGGATTTGAAGCTTTCTTT

clone size: -
D gene: TRBD2
V gene: TRBV7-3
J gene: TRBJ2-1
CDR3 protein: CASSGGLAEYNEQFF
CDR3 DNA: TGTGCCAGCAGCGGGGGACTAGCGGAATACAATGAGCAGTTCTTC

clone size: -
D gene: -
V gene: TRBV18
J gene: TRBJ1-2
CDR3 protein: CASSPQGNYGYTF
CDR3 DNA: TGTGCCAGCTCACCACAGGGGAACTATGGCTACACCTTC

clone size: -
D gene: -
V gene: TRBV3-1/TRBV3-2
J gene: TRBJ1-1
CDR3 protein: CASRSGQLEAFF
CDR3 DNA: TGTGCCAGCAGGTCTGGACAGCTTGAAGCTTTCTTT

clone size: -
D gene: -
V gene: TRBV10-3
J gene: TRBJ1-1
CDR3 protein: CAISESGVYPEAFF
CDR3 DNA: TGTGCCATCAGTGAGTCTGGGGTTTATCCTGAAGCTTTCTTT

clone size: -
D gene: -
V gene: TRBV10-3
J gene: TRBJ2-2
CDR3 protein: CAIKGTGNTGELFF
CDR3 DNA: TGTGCCATCAAGGGGACTGGGAACACCGGGGAGCTGTTTTTT

clone size: -
D gene: -
V gene: TRBV3-1/TRBV3-2
J gene: TRBJ1-1
CDR3 protein: CASSPGFFTEAFF
CDR3 DNA: TGTGCCAGCAGCCCAGGGTTTTTCACTGAAGCTTTCTTT

clone size: -
D gene: -
V gene: TRBV20-1
J gene: TRBJ1-1
CDR3 protein: CSASRPNGRNTEAFF
CDR3 DNA: TGCAGTGCTAGTCGGCCGAACGGACGCAACACTGAAGCTTTCTTT

clone size: -
D gene: -
V gene: TRBV28
J gene: TRBJ2-7
CDR3 protein: CASSLWLESSYEQYF
CDR3 DNA: TGTGCCAGCAGTTTATGGCTAGAAAGCTCCTACGAGCAGTACTTC

clone size: -
D gene: TRBD1
V gene: TRBV12-3/TRBV12-4
J gene: TRBJ2-2
CDR3 protein: CASRWTGTGELFF
CDR3 DNA: TGTGCCAGCAGGTGGACAGGAACCGGGGAGCTGTTTTTT

clone size: -
D gene: -
V gene: TRBV7-8
J gene: TRBJ1-2
CDR3 protein: CASSPGRIANYGYTF
CDR3 DNA: TGTGCCAGCAGCCCCGGACGGATTGCTAACTATGGCTACACCTTC

clone size: -
D gene: -
V gene: TRBV24-1
J gene: TRBJ1-2
CDR3 protein: CATSDLGDGYTF
CDR3 DNA: TGTGCCACCAGTGATTTAGGGGATGGCTACACCTTC

clone size: -
D gene: -
V gene: TRBV7-2
J gene: TRBJ2-3
CDR3 protein: CASSLGYTDTQYF
CDR3 DNA: TGTGCCAGCAGCTTAGGCTACACAGATACGCAGTATTTT

clone size: -
D gene: -
V gene: TRBV4-2
J gene: TRBJ2-7
CDR3 protein: CASSQGRRYEQYF
CDR3 DNA: TGTGCCAGCAGCCAAGGCAGGAGATACGAGCAGTACTTC

clone size: -
D gene: -
V gene: TRBV6-5
J gene: TRBJ2-7
CDR3 protein: CASRTQASYEQYF
CDR3 DNA: TGTGCCAGCAGGACCCAGGCCTCCTACGAGCAGTACTTC

clone size: -
D gene: -
V gene: TRBV5-1
J gene: TRBJ2-2
CDR3 protein: CASREGFNTGELFF
CDR3 DNA: TGCGCCAGCAGGGAGGGGTTTAACACCGGGGAGCTGTTTTTT

clone size: -
D gene: -
V gene: TRBV9
J gene: TRBJ1-1
CDR3 protein: CASSVGMNTEAFF
CDR3 DNA: TGTGCCAGCAGCGTCGGTATGAACACTGAAGCTTTCTTT

clone size: -
D gene: -
V gene: TRBV28
J gene: TRBJ1-2
CDR3 protein: CASSLRQPYYGYTF
CDR3 DNA: TGTGCCAGCAGTTTAAGACAGCCATACTATGGCTACACCTTC

clone size: -
D gene: TRBD1
V gene: TRBV27
J gene: TRBJ2-7
CDR3 protein: CASRTGGSYEQYF
CDR3 DNA: TGTGCCAGCAGGACAGGGGGCTCCTACGAGCAGTACTTC

clone size: -
D gene: -
V gene: TRBV4-2
J gene: TRBJ2-2
CDR3 protein: CASTTYTEANTGELFF
CDR3 DNA: TGTGCCAGCACAACGTATACCGAGGCGAACACCGGGGAGCTGTTTTTT

clone size: -
D gene: -
V gene: TRBV9
J gene: TRBJ2-1
CDR3 protein: CASSATSGEQFF
CDR3 DNA: TGTGCCAGCAGCGCAACGTCGGGTGAGCAGTTCTTC

clone size: -
D gene: -
V gene: TRBV18
J gene: TRBJ1-4
CDR3 protein: CASSTTNEKLFF
CDR3 DNA: TGTGCCAGCTCCACAACTAATGAAAAACTGTTTTTT

clone size: -
D gene: -
V gene: TRBV4-1
J gene: TRBJ1-4
CDR3 protein: CASSPDTTNEKLFF
CDR3 DNA: TGCGCCAGCAGCCCAGATACAACTAATGAAAAACTGTTTTTT

clone size: -
D gene: -
V gene: TRBV27
J gene: TRBJ1-5
CDR3 protein: CASGTGPWPQHF
CDR3 DNA: TGTGCCAGCGGGACGGGACCGTGGCCCCAGCATTTT

clone size: -
D gene: TRBD2
V gene: TRBV6-5
J gene: TRBJ2-3
CDR3 protein: CASAGGTDTQYF
CDR3 DNA: TGTGCCAGCGCCGGGGGGACAGATACGCAGTATTTT

clone size: -
D gene: -
V gene: TRBV11-2
J gene: TRBJ1-2
CDR3 protein: CASSFGGQSYGYTF
CDR3 DNA: TGTGCCAGCAGCTTCGGCGGACAATCCTATGGCTACACCTTC

clone size: -
D gene: -
V gene: TRBV2
J gene: TRBJ1-2
CDR3 protein: CASSDSGPDLRGYTF
CDR3 DNA: TGTGCCAGCAGTGATTCCGGACCGGACTTGAGAGGCTACACCTTC

clone size: -
D gene: -
V gene: TRBV3-1/TRBV3-2
J gene: TRBJ2-3
CDR3 protein: CASSRRNFGTQYF
CDR3 DNA: TGTGCCAGCAGCCGCCGAAATTTTGGTACGCAGTATTTT

clone size: -
D gene: TRBD2
V gene: TRBV6-5
J gene: TRBJ2-5
CDR3 protein: CASRLAGYQETQYF
CDR3 DNA: TGTGCCAGCAGGTTAGCGGGGTACCAAGAGACCCAGTACTTC

clone size: -
D gene: -
V gene: TRBV27
J gene: TRBJ1-2
CDR3 protein: CASSLSRGFNYGYTF
CDR3 DNA: TGTGCCAGCAGTTTATCTCGGGGTTTTAACTATGGCTACACCTTC

clone size: -
D gene: -
V gene: TRBV29-1
J gene: TRBJ1-2
CDR3 protein: CSVDQEAGGYTF
CDR3 DNA: TGCAGCGTTGATCAGGAGGCGGGCGGCTACACCTTC

clone size: -
D gene: -
V gene: TRBV3-1/TRBV3-2
J gene: TRBJ1-3
CDR3 protein: CASSVGPAEGNTIYF
CDR3 DNA: TGTGCCAGCAGCGTGGGACCAGCGGAAGGAAACACCATATATTTT

clone size: -
D gene: TRBD1
V gene: TRBV24-1
J gene: TRBJ2-7
CDR3 protein: CATSDSGTGNYEQYF
CDR3 DNA: TGTGCCACCAGTGACTCCGGGACAGGGAACTACGAGCAGTACTTC

clone size: -
D gene: -
V gene: TRBV11-3
J gene: TRBJ2-1
CDR3 protein: CASSARLVKSLDNEQFF
CDR3 DNA: TGTGCCAGCAGCGCCCGACTAGTTAAAAGTTTGGACAATGAGCAGTTCTTC

clone size: once
D gene: TRBD2
V gene: TRBV4-2
J gene: TRBJ2-1
CDR3 protein: CASSQGLAGVNEQFF
CDR3 DNA: TGTGCCAGCAGCCAGGGACTAGCGGGAGTCAATGAGCAGTTCTTC